This TCR beta chain comes out of a study of blood T cell repertoires in COVID-19. V shed 3 bases and J shed 4 bases, with 21 bases lying between them. CDR1 is MDHEN, CDR2 SYDVKM, per germline. This CDR3 contains 17 residues. TCRdb's copy holds only in-frame clones and misses some; the assay was immunoSEQ multiplex PCR. The sample lists 300,000 or so clones; approximately 90% were seen once. The sequence was obtained from a woman under 40 who had recovered from COVID-19. The rearrangement uses TRBV28 and TRBJ1-2; D gene unclear. The sequencing input was peripheral blood. The CDR3 sequence is CASSFLAGLTRGYGYTF. In DNA, the CDR3 is TGTGCCAGCAGTTTTTTAGCAGGACTAACTCGGGGCTATGGCTACACCTTC.